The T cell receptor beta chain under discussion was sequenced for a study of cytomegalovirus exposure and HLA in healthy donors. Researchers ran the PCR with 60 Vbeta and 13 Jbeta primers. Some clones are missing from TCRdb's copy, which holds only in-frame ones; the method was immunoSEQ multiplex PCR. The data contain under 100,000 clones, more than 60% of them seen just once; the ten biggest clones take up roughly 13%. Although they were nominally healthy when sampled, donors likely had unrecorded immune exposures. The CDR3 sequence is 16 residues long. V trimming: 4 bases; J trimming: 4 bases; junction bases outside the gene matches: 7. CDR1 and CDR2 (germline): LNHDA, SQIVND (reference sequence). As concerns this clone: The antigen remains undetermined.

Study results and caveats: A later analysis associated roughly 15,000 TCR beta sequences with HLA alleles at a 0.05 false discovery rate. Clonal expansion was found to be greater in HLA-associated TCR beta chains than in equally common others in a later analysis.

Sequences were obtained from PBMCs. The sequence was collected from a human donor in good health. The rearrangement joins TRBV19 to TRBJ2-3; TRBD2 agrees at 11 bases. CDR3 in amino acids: CASSKNSGGAPDTQYF. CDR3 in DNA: TGTGCCAGTAGTAAAAATAGCGGGGGGGCCCCAGATACGCAGTATTTT.